A selection of T cell receptor beta chains follows, all from one sample in a study of blood T cell repertoires in COVID-19. Here immunoSEQ multiplex PCR was the method, and the copy in TCRdb shows in-frame clones only, minus some. The sample includes 300,000 to 350,000 clones, more than 80% of them seen just once. Sequencing was carried out using peripheral blood. These receptors were obtained from a woman younger than 45 with COVID-19, enrolled during active disease. CDR3s leave out the opening cysteine and the closing phenylalanine or tryptophan.

CDR3 protein	V gene	J gene
ASSRGLSSEKLF	TRBV6-5	TRBJ1-4
ASSDQGWAKNIQY	TRBV28	TRBJ2-4
VSSPPEGGTGELF	TRBV18	TRBJ2-2
ASSPVPDRVGYT	TRBV27	TRBJ1-2
ASSQRTGLKETQY	TRBV4-2	TRBJ2-5
ASSRQPQH	TRBV7-3	TRBJ1-5
ASSYSTGIGTEAF	TRBV6-5	TRBJ1-1
ASSVSGGTEAF	TRBV9	TRBJ1-1
ASGLPGQRSQAF	TRBV7-9	TRBJ1-1
ASSYSASGIPYEQY	TRBV6-2/TRBV6-3	TRBJ2-7
ASTLDRSYEQY	TRBV7-2	TRBJ2-7
ASSSQEVVGPQH	TRBV5-8	TRBJ1-5
ASSFRGTGEGEQY	TRBV5-1	TRBJ2-7
ATSADSTNWGYT	TRBV15	TRBJ1-2
ASSPGISGTLSGANVLT	TRBV5-1	TRBJ2-6
ASSQLQRGGTEAF	TRBV16	TRBJ1-1
ASSWGRGSSGNTIY	TRBV7-2	TRBJ1-3
ASTRQGARGGELF	TRBV5-1	TRBJ2-2
ASSDPGTQETQY	TRBV6-6	TRBJ2-5
ASSLHGLATQETQY	TRBV5-1	TRBJ2-5
ASSKEGRPGNTIY	TRBV5-1	TRBJ1-3
SVEDFHGANTEAF	TRBV29-1	TRBJ1-1
ASRLSPPAGEQY	TRBV5-5	TRBJ2-7
ASSVDGRAYEQY	TRBV2	TRBJ2-7
ASFSGRTYNEQF	TRBV28	TRBJ2-1
SVEGKDRGNGYT	TRBV29-1	TRBJ1-2
ASSQAGAGGELF	TRBV4-1	TRBJ2-2
ASSQSDTGIQY	TRBV4-3	TRBJ2-4
ASSVGIISYNEQF	TRBV5-4	TRBJ2-1
ATRQGRNEKLF	TRBV15	TRBJ1-4
ASRAIGVSYNEQF	TRBV6-5	TRBJ2-1
ASSDWGLTYEQY	TRBV2	TRBJ2-7
ASGQTTDTQY	TRBV12-5	TRBJ2-3
ASSFPGQGTDTQY	TRBV5-4	TRBJ2-3
ASSLRSGANVLT	TRBV5-1	TRBJ2-6
AWSTGTAGQPQH	TRBV30	TRBJ1-5
ASKAPGRSIAGELF	TRBV2	TRBJ2-2
ASSPGQGPYEQY	TRBV18	TRBJ2-7
ASSRRGGIGTEAF	TRBV28	TRBJ1-1
ASSSVGGQPQH	TRBV11-2	TRBJ1-5
ASSLGGPGHEAF	TRBV5-1	TRBJ1-1
ASSFGGETQY	TRBV5-6	TRBJ2-5
ASSYQGGSETQY	TRBV19	TRBJ2-5
ASSELGGSNEQF	TRBV6-1	TRBJ2-1
ASHRDSTGEQY	TRBV6-5	TRBJ2-7
ASSYWWAAGGYEQY	TRBV6-2/TRBV6-3	TRBJ2-7
ASSSDNSNQPQH	TRBV27	TRBJ1-5
ASKKAGGSYEQY	TRBV5-1	TRBJ2-7
ASSEARVGYEQY	TRBV6-1	TRBJ2-7
ASSLGEWGQPQH	TRBV28	TRBJ1-5
ASSRLAGGTYEQY	TRBV6-6	TRBJ2-7
ASSQALVFYEQY	TRBV3-1/TRBV3-2	TRBJ2-7
ASSLGTVHGNTIY	TRBV5-5	TRBJ1-3